The sequence of this TCR beta chain was determined in a study of blood T cell repertoires in COVID-19. The CDR3 has 15 amino acids. Trimming removed 3 bases from V and 7 bases from J; junction bases left unmatched: 6. In germline, CDR1 is LNHDA, CDR2 SQIVND (reference sequence). Profiling relied on immunoSEQ multiplex PCR, and the TCRdb table lists in-frame clones only, not all of them. This sample has more than 250,000 clones, with 70% to 90% found just once. The origin of this receptor is a woman in her thirties who had recovered from COVID-19. The specimen sequenced was PBMCs or T cells enriched from blood (not recorded which). The gene calls are TRBV19 and TRBJ1-4, with 9 bases aligning to TRBD1. CDR3: CASSIGQGIGEKLFF. The CDR3 nucleotides are TGTGCCAGTAGTATCGGACAGGGGATCGGTGAAAAACTGTTTTTT.